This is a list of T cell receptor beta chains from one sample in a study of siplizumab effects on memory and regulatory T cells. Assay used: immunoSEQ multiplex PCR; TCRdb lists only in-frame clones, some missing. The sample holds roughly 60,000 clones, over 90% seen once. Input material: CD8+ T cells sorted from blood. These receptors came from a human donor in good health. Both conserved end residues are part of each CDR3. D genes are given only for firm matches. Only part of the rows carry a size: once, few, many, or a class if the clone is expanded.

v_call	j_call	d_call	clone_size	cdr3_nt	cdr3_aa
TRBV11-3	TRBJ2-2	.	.	TGTGTCAGCAGCTTAGCGGACTCCGCAGGATACACCGGGGAGCTGTTTTTT	CVSSLADSAGYTGELFF
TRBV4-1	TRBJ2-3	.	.	TGCGCCAGCAGCCAAGATGGGGTCGGCACAGATACGCAGTATTTT	CASSQDGVGTDTQYF
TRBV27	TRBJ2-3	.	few	TGTGCCAGCAGTTTAGTCAGCACAGATACGCAGTATTTT	CASSLVSTDTQYF
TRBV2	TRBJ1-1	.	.	TGTGCCAGCAGTGAAGGCGATATAGCTTTCTTT	CASSEGDIAFF
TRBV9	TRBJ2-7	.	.	TGTGCCAGCAGCGTAGGTGGACGGCAGGACGAGCAGTACTTC	CASSVGGRQDEQYF
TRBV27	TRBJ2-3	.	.	TGTGCCAGCAGTTTATCGATCCGGGACGGGCTCGGGACAGATACGCAGTATTTT	CASSLSIRDGLGTDTQYF
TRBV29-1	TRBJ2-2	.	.	TGCAGCGTTGTCATGGGACCGGGACTTATCACCGGGGAGCTGTTTTTT	CSVVMGPGLITGELFF
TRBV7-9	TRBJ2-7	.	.	TGTGCCAGCAGCTTACGGGGGTACGAGCAGTACTTC	CASSLRGYEQYF
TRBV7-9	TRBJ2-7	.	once	TGTGCCAGCAGCTACGACTCCTACGAGCAGTACTTC	CASSYDSYEQYF
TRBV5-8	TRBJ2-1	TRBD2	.	TGTGCCAGCAGCGTGGGACTAGCTGATTACAATGAGCAGTTCTTC	CASSVGLADYNEQFF
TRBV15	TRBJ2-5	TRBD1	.	TGTGCCACCAGCACAAGTACAGGGGACCAAGAGACCCAGTACTTC	CATSTSTGDQETQYF
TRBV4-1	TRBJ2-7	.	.	TGCGCCAGCAGCCAAGAACCTCGGCAGTCCTACGAGCAGTACTTC	CASSQEPRQSYEQYF
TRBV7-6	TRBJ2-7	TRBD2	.	TGTGCCAGCAGCTTAGGTCTAGCGGGGCCCTACGAGCAGTACTTC	CASSLGLAGPYEQYF
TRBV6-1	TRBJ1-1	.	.	TGTGCCAGCAGTATATACAGGGCGACTGAAGCTTTCTTT	CASSIYRATEAFF
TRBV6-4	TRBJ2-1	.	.	TGTGCCAGCAGTGACTCTACTGGGGGCAATGAGCAGTTCTTC	CASSDSTGGNEQFF
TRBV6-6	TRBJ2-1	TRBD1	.	TGTGCCAGCAGTTCCAGGGACAGCTACAATGAGCAGTTCTTC	CASSSRDSYNEQFF
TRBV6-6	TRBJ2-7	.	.	TGTGCCAGCAGTTACTTGGGAGCGACCTCCTACGAGCAGTACTTC	CASSYLGATSYEQYF
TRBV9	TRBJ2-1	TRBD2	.	TGTGCCAGCAGCGTAGGCGGCGGGAGGGGGAATGAGCAGTTCTTC	CASSVGGGRGNEQFF
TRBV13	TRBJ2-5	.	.	TGTGCCAGCAGCTTGGGACGGGGAACCCCATACTTC	CASSLGRGTPYF
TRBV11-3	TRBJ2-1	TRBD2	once	TGTGCCAGCAGCCGCGAGACTAGCGGACAGTTCTTC	CASSRETSGQFF
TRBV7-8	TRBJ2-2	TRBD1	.	TGTGCCAGCAGCTCAACCCCGGGACAGGGGAGCACCGGGGAGCTGTTTTTT	CASSSTPGQGSTGELFF
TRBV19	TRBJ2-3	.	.	TGTGCCACCATAACATCGGAGAGTACGCAGTATTTT	CATITSESTQYF
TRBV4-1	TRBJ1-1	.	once	TGCGCCAGCAGCCCCGTGGGCACTGAAGCTTTCTTT	CASSPVGTEAFF
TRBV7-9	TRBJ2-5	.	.	TGTGCCAGCAGCCCGCTGGGGGCGGCCCACCAAGAGACCCAGTACTTC	CASSPLGAAHQETQYF
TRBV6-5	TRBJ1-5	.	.	TGTGCCAGCAGTTACTCGAGAGGGGGTCAGCCCCAGCATTTT	CASSYSRGGQPQHF
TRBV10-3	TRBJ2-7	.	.	TGTGCCATCAGTGAGTCCGGGGTGGCCTACGAGCAGTACTTC	CAISESGVAYEQYF
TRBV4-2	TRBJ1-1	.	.	TGTGCCAGCAGCCAAGATGAGGGGCTCGGGAACACTGAAGCTTTCTTT	CASSQDEGLGNTEAFF
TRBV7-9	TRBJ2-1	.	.	TGTGCCAGCAGCTTAGTGGGGGGCGCCTACAATGAGCAGTTCTTC	CASSLVGGAYNEQFF
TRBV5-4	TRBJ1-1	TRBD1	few	TGTGCCAGCAGCACCCCGACAGGGCTGGGCACTGAAGCTTTCTTT	CASSTPTGLGTEAFF
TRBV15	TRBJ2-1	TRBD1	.	TGTGCCACCAGCTTGGGACAGGGAGGAAATGAGCAGTTCTTC	CATSLGQGGNEQFF
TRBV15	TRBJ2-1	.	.	TGTGCCACCAGCCACCGGGGCCGAGCAAACAATGAGCAGTTCTTC	CATSHRGRANNEQFF
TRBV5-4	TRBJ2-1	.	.	TGTGCCAGCAGCTTGGCCTCCTACAATGAGCAGTTCTTC	CASSLASYNEQFF
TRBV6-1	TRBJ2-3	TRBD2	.	TGTGCCAGCAGTGAGGTCGTGGCGGGAGGGTGGGCAGATACGCAGTATTTT	CASSEVVAGGWADTQYF
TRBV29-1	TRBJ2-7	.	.	TGCAGCGTTGGGGACACAGGCTCCTACGAGCAGTACTTC	CSVGDTGSYEQYF
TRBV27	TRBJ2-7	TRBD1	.	TGTGCCAGCAGTTGGACAGGGTTTTCCTACGAGCAGTACTTC	CASSWTGFSYEQYF
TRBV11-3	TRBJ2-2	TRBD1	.	TGTGCCAGCAGCGGGACAGGGCGTAGGACCGGGGAGCTGTTTTTT	CASSGTGRRTGELFF
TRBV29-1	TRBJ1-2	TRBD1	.	TGCAGCGTTGTATTTCCATTCCGGGACAGGGGGCAACTTTTCTATGGCTACACCTTC	CSVVFPFRDRGQLFYGYTF
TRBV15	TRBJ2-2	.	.	TGTGCCACGTGGAACACCGGGGAGCTGTTTTTT	CATWNTGELFF
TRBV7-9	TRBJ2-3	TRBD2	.	TGTGCCAGCAGCCGGGAGGGAAAAGATACGCAGTATTTT	CASSREGKDTQYF
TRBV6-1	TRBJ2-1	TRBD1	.	TGTGCCAGCAGTGACCCGGGGGGACAGGGGGTCAATGAGCAGTTCTTC	CASSDPGGQGVNEQFF
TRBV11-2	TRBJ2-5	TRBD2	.	TGTGCCAACACCACGGGACTAGCGGGAGTCGGGGAGACCCAGTACTTC	CANTTGLAGVGETQYF
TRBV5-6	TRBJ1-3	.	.	TGTGCCAGCAGCTTTGAAACAGTGCGCTCTGGAAACACCATATATTTT	CASSFETVRSGNTIYF
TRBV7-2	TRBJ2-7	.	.	TGTGCCAGCAGCACCCCATTAAGGGGAGAGCAGTACTTC	CASSTPLRGEQYF
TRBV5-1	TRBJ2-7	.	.	TGCGCCAGCAGTCTCGAGAGGTCCTACGAGCAGTACTTC	CASSLERSYEQYF
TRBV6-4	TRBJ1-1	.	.	TGTGCCAGCAGTGAATCGGATTTCACTGAAGCTTTCTTT	CASSESDFTEAFF
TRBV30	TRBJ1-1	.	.	TGTGCCTGGTCGGAAACTGAAGCTTTCTTT	CAWSETEAFF
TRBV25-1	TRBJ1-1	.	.	TGTGCCAGCAGTGTGGGACTGTACACTGAAGCTTTCTTT	CASSVGLYTEAFF